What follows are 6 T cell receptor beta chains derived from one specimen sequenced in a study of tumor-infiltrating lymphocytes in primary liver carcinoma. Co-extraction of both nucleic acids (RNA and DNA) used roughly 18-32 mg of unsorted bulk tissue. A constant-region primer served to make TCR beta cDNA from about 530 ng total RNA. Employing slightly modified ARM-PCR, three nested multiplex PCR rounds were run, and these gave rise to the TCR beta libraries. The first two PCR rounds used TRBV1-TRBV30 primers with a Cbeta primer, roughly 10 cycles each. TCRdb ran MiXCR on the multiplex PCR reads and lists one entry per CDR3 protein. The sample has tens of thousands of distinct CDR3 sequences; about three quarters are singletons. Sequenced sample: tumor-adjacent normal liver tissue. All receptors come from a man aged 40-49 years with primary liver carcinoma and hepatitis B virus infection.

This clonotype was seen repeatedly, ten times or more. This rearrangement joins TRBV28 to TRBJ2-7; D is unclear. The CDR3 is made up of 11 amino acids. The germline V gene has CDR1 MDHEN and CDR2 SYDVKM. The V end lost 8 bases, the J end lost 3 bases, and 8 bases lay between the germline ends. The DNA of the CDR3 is TGTGCCAGCTCGTGGGACTACGAGCAGTACTTC. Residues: CASSWDYEQYF.

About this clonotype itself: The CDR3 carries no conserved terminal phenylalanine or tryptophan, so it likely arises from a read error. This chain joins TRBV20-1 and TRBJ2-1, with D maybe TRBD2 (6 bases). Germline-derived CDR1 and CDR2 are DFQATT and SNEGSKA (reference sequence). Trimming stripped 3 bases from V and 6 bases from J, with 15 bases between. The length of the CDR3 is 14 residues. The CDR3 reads CSASIQRAINEQFV. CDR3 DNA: TGCAGTGCTAGTATACAGCGGGCTATCAATGAGCAGTTCGTC.

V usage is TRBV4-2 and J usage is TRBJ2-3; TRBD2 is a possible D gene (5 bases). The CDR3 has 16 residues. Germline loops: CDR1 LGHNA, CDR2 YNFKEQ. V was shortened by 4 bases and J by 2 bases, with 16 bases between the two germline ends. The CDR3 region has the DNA TGTGCCAGCAGCCGAGATCCTAGCCGGCTCACAGATACGCAGTATTTT. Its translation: CASSRDPSRLTDTQYF.

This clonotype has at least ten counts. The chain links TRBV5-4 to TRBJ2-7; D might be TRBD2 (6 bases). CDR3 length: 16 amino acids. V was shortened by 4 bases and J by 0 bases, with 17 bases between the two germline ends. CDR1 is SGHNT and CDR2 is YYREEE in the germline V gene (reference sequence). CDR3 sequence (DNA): TGTGCCAGCAGCGTGGCGGGACGGAGGAGCTCCTACGAGCAGTACTTC. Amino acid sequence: CASSVAGRRSSYEQYF.

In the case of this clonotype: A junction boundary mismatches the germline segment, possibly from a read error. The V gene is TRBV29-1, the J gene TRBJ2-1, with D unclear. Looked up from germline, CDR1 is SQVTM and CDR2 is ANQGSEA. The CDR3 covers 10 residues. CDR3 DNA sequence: TGCAACGTTGAAGCGAGTGAGCAGTTCTTC. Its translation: CNVEASEQFF.

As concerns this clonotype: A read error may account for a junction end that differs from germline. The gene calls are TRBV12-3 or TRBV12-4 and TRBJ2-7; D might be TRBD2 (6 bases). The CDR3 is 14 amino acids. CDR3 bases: TGTGCCAGCGGTTTGGGGAGCGGGTTTTACGAGCAGTACTTC. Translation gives CASGLGSGFYEQYF.